This T cell receptor beta chain stems from a study of neurological immune-mediated disorders. This clonotype was detected ten times or more. The CDR3 extends over 15 amino acids. Germline CDR1 is SGHVS and CDR2 is FNYEAQ. In Maryland, USA, blood bank volunteers were the healthy controls. The study built unsorted libraries from 2 million PBMCs kept at -80 C. In TCRdb, the 5' RACE reads were re-called with MiXCR into one record per CDR3 protein. The sample consists of around 83,000 distinct CDR3 sequences, roughly an eighth of them appearing once. V is TRBV7-6 and J is TRBJ1-5, with 7 nucleotides matching TRBD1. The receptor was derived from a woman in her fifties or sixties in good health. Sequencing was performed on PBMCs. CDR3 nucleotide sequence: TGTGCTACCTCTCTTAGGGAGGGGGCTATGCAGCCCCAGCATTTT. Protein: CATSLREGAMQPQHF. The whole variable domain, filled in from reference TRBV7-6 and TRBJ1-5, reads GAGVSQSPRYKVTKRGQDVALRCDPISGHVSLYWYRQALGQGPEFLTYFNYEAQQDKSGLPNDRFSAERPEGSISTLTIQRTEQRDSAMYRCATSLREGAMQPQHFGDGTRLSIL.